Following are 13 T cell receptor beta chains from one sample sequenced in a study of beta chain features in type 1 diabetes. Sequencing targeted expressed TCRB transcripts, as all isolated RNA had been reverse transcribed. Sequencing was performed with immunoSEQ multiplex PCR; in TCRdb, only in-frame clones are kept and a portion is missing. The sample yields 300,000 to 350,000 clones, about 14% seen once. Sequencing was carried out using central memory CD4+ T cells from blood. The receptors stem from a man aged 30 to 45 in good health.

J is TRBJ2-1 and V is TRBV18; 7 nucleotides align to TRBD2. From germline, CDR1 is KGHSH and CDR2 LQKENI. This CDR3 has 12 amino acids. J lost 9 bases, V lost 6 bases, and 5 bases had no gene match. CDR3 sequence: CASSTSGGEQFF. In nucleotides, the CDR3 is TGTGCCAGCTCCACTTCGGGGGGTGAGCAGTTCTTC.

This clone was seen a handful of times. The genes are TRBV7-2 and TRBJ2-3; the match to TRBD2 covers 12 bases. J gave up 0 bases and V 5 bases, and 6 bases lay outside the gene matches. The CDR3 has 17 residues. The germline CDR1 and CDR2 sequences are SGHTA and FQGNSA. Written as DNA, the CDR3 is TGTGCCAGCAGCCTTTTCGGACTAGCGGGAAGCACAGATACGCAGTATTTT. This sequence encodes CASSLFGLAGSTDTQYF. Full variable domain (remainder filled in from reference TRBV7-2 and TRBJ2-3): GAGVSQSPSNKVTEKGKDVELRCDPISGHTALYWYRQSLGQGLEFLIYFQGNSAPDKSGLPSDRFSAERTGGSVSTLTIQRTQQEDSAVYLCASSLFGLAGSTDTQYFGPGTRLTVL.

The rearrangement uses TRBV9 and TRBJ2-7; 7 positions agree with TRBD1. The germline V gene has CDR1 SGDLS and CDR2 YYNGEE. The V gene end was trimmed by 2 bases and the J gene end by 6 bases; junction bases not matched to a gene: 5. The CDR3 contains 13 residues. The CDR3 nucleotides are TGTGCCAGCAGCGTCCAGGGACAGCTCGAGCAGTACGTC. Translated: CASSVQGQLEQYV.

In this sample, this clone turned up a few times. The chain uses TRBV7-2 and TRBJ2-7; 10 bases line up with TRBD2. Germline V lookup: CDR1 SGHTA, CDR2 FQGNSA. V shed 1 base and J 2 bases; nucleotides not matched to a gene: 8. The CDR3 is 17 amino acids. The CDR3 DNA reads TGTGCCAGCAGCTTAGACAGCGGGGGGGCCCAAACCTACGAGCAGTACTTC. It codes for CASSLDSGGAQTYEQYF.

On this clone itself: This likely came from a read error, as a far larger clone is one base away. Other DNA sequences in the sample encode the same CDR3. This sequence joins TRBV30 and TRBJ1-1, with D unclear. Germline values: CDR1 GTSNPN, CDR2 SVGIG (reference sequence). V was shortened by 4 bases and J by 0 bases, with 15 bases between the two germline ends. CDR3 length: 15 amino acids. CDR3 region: CAWNKGASMNTEAFF. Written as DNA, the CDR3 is TGTGCCTGGAATAAGGGTGCATCCATGAACACTGAAGCTTTCTTT.

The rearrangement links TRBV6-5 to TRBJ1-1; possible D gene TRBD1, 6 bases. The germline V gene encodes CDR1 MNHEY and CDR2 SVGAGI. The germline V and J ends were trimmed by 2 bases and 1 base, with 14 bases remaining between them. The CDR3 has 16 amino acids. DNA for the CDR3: TGTGCCAGCAGTTACAGGGGGACCCCCTCGAACACTGAAGCTTTCTTT. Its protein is CASSYRGTPSNTEAFF.

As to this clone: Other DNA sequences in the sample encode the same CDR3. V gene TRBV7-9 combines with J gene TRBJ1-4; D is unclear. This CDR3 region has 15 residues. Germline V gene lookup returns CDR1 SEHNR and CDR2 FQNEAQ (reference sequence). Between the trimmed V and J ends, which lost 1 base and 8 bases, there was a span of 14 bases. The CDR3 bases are TGTGCCAGCAGCTTAGGAATGGGGTCTAGAGAAAAACTGTTTTTT. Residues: CASSLGMGSREKLFF.

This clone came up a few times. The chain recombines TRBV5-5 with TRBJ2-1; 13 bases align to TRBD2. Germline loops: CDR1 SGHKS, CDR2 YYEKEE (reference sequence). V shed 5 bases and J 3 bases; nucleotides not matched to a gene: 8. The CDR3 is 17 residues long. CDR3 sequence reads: CASSLMTSGGIYNEQFF. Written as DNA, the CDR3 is TGTGCCAGCAGTCTTATGACTAGCGGGGGGATCTACAATGAGCAGTTCTTC.

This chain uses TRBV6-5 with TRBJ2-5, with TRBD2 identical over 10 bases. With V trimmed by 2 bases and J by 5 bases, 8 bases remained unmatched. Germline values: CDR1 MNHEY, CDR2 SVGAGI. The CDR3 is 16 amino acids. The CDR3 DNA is TGTGCCAGCAGTTACAACAGCGGGGGGGCGAGGGAGACCCAGTACTTC. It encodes CASSYNSGGARETQYF.

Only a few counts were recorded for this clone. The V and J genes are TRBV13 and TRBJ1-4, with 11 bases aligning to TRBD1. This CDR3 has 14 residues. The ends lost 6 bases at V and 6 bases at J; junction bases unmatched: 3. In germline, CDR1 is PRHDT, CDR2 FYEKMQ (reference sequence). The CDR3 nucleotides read TGTGCCAGCAGGGACAGGGGGCGGGATGAAAAACTGTTTTTT. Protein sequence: CASRDRGRDEKLFF.

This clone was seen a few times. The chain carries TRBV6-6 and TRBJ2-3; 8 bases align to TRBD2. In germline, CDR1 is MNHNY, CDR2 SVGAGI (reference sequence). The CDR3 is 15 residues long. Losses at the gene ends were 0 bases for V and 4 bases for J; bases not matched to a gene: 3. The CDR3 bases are TGTGCCAGCAGTTACTCCGGGGGGGCCGCAGATACGCAGTATTTT. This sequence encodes CASSYSGGAADTQYF.

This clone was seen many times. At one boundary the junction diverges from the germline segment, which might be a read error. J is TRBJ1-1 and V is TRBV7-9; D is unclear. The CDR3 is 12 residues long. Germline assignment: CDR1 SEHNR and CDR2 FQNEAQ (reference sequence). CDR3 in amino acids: CASSSSNAEAFF. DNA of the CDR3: TGTGCCAGCAGCTCTTCGAACGCTGAAGCTTTCTTT.

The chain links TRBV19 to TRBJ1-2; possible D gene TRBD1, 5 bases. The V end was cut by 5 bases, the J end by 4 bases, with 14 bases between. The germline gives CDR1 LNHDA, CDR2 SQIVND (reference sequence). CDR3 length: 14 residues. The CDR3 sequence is CASSSGRGGYGYTF. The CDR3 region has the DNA TGTGCCAGTAGTTCGGGGCGAGGTGGCTATGGCTACACCTTC.